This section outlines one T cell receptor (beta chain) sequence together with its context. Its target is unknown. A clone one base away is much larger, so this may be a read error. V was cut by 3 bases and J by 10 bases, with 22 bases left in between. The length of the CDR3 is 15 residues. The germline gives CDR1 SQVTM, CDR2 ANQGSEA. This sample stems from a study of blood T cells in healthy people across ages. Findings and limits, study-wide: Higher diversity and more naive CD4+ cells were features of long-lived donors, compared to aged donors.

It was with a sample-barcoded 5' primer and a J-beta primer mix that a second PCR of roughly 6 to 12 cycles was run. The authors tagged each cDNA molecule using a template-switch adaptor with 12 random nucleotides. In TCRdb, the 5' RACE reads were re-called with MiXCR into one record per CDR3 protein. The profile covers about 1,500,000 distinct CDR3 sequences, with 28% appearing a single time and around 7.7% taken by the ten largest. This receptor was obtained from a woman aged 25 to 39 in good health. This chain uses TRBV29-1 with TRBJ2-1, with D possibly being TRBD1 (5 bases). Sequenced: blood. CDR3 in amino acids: CSVDYGQGYSYEQFF. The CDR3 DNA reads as TGCAGCGTTGATTATGGGCAGGGCTACTCCTACGAGCAGTTCTTC.